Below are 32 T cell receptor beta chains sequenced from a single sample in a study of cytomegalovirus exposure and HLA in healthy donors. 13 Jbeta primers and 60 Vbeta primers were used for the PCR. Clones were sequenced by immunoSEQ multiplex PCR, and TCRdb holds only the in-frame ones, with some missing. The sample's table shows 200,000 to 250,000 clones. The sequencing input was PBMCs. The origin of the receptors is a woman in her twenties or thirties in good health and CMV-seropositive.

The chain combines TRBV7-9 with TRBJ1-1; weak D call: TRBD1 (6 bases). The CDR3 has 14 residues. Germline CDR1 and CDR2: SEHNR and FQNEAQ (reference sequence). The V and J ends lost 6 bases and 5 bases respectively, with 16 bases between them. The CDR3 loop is CASSSGFRGTEAFF. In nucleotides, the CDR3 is TGTGCCAGCAGTTCAGGGTTCAGGGGAACTGAAGCTTTCTTT.

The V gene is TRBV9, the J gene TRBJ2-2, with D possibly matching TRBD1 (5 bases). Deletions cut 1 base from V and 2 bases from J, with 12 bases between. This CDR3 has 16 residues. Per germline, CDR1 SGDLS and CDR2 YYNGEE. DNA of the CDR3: TGTGCCAGCAGCGTAAGATCTCAGGGAAACACCGGGGAGCTGTTTTTT. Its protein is CASSVRSQGNTGELFF.

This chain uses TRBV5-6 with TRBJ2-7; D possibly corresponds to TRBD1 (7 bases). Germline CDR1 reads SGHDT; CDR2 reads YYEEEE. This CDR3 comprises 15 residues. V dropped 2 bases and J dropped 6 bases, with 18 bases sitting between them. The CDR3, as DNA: TGTGCCAGCAGCTTCGTCGACAGGGACTCGCGCGAGCAGTACTTC. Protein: CASSFVDRDSREQYF.

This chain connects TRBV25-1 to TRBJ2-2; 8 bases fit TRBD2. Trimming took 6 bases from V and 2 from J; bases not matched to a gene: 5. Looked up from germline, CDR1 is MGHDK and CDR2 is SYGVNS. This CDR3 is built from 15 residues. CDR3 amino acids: CASRSRGGNTGELFF. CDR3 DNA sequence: TGTGCCAGCAGAAGTCGGGGGGGCAACACCGGGGAGCTGTTTTTT.

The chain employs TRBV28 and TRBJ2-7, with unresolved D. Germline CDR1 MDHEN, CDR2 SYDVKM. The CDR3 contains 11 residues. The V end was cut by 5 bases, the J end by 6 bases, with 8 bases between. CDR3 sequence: CASSPYSEQYF. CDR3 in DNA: TGTGCCAGCAGTCCATACTCCGAGCAGTACTTC.

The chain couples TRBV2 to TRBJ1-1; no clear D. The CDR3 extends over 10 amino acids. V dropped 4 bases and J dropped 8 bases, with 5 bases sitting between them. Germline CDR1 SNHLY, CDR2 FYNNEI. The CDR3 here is CASSGPEAFF. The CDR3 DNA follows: TGTGCCAGCAGTGGGCCCGAAGCTTTCTTT. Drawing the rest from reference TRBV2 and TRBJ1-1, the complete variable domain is EPEVTQTPSHQVTQMGQEVILRCVPISNHLYFYWYRQILGQKVEFLVSFYNNEISEKSEIFDDQFSVERPDGSNFTLKIRSTKLEDSAMYFCASSGPEAFFGQGTRLTVV.

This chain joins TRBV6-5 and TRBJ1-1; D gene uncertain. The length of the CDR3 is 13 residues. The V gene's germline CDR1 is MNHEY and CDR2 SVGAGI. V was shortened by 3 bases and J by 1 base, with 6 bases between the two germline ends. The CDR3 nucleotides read TGTGCCAGCAGTTATATTTGGAACACTGAAGCTTTCTTT. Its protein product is CASSYIWNTEAFF.

The CDR3 DNA sequence: TGTGCCTGGACCGGGGTGGGGGGAAACATTCAGTACTTC. It is translated as CAWTGVGGNIQYF. The chain employs TRBV30 and TRBJ2-4; TRBD2 is a possible D gene (6 bases). The V end was cut by 4 bases, the J end by 6 bases, with 13 bases between. CDR1 is GTSNPN and CDR2 is SVGIG in the germline V gene (reference sequence). This CDR3 has 13 amino acids.

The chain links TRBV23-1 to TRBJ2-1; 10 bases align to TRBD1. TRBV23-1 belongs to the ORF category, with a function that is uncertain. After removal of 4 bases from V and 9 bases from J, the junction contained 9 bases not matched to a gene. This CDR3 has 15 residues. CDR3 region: CASSRLRTGGSEQFF. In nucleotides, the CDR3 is TGCGCCAGCAGTCGATTGAGGACAGGGGGGAGTGAGCAGTTCTTC.

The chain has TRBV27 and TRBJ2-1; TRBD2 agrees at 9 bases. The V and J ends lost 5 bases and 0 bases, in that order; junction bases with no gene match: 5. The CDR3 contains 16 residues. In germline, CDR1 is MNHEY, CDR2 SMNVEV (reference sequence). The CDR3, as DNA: TGTGCCAGCAGTGACCGAGCGGGGGGCTCCTACAATGAGCAGTTCTTC. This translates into CASSDRAGGSYNEQFF.

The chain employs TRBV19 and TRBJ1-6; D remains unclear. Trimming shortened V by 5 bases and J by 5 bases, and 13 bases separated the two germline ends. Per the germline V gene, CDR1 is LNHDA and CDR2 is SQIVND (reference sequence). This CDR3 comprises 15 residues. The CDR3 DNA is TGTGCCAGTAGTGCCCGGGAAACCCATAATTCACCCCTCCACTTT. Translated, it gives CASSARETHNSPLHF.

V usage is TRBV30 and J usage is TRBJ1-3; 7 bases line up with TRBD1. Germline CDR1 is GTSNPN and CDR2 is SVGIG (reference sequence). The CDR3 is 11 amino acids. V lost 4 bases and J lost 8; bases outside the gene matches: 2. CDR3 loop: CAWTGGYTIYF. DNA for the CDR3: TGTGCCTGGACAGGGGGTTACACCATATATTTT.

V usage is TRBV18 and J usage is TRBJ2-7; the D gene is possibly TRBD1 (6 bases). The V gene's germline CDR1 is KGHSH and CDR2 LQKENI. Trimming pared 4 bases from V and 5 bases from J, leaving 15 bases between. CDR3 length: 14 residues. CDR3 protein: CASSQDSPKDEQYF. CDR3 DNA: TGTGCCAGCTCACAGGACAGCCCCAAGGACGAGCAGTACTTC. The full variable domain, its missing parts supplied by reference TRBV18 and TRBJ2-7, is NAGVMQNPRHLVRRRGQEARLRCSPMKGHSHVYWYRQLPEEGLKFMVYLQKENIIDESGMPKERFSAEFPKEGPSILRIQQVVRGDSAAYFCASSQDSPKDEQYFGPGTRLTVT.

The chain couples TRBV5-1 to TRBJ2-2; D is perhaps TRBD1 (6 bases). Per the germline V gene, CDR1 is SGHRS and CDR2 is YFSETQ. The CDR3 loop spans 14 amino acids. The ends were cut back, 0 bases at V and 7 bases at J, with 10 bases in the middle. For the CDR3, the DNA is TGCGCCAGCAGCTTGGGACAGGCAGACGGGGAGCTGTTTTTT. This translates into CASSLGQADGELFF.

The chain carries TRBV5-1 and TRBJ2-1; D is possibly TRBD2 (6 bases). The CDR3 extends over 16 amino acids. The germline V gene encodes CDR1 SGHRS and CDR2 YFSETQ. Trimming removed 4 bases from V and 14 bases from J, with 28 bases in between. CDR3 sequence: CASSPILANLVMSKFF. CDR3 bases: TGCGCCAGCAGCCCGATACTAGCTAATTTAGTAATGAGCAAGTTCTTC.

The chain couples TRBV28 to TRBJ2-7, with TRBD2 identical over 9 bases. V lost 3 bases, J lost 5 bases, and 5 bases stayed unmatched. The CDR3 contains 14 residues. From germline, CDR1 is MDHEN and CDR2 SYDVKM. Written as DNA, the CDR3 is TGTGCCAGCAGTTTCGCTAGCGGGACCCACGAGCAGTACTTC. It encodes CASSFASGTHEQYF.

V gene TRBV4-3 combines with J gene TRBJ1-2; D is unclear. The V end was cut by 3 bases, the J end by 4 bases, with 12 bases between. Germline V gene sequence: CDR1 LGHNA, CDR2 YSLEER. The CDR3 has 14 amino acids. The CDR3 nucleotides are TGCGCCAGCAGCCACCTTCTTCCGAGCTATGGCTACACCTTC. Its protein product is CASSHLLPSYGYTF.

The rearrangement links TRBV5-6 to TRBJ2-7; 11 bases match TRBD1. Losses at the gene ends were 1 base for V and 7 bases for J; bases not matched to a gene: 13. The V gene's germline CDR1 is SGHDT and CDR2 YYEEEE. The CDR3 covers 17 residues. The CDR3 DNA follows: TGTGCCAGCAGCTTGCGGCTGGCGTCGGGACAGGGGGGAGAGCAGTACTTC. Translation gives CASSLRLASGQGGEQYF.

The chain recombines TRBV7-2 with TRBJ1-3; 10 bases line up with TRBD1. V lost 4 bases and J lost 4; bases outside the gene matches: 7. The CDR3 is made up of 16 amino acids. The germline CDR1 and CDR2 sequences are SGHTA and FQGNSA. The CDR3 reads CASSSRGTGVGNTIYF. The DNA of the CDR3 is TGTGCCAGCAGCTCTAGAGGGACAGGGGTCGGAAACACCATATATTTT.

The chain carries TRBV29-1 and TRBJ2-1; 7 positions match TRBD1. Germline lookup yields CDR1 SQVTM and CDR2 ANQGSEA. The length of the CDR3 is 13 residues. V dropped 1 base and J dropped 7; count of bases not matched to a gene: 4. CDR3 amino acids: CSVEGSGGNEQFF. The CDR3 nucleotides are TGCAGCGTTGAAGGGTCAGGGGGTAATGAGCAGTTCTTC.

CDR3 DNA sequence: TGTGCCAGCAGTAGAGACGACAGGGGAAATAATGAAAAACTGTTTTTT. This translates into CASSRDDRGNNEKLFF. The chain joins TRBV21-1 to TRBJ1-4; the table's D call of TRBD1 was not tested on the DNA. TRBV21-1 is a listed pseudogene. This CDR3 contains 16 residues.

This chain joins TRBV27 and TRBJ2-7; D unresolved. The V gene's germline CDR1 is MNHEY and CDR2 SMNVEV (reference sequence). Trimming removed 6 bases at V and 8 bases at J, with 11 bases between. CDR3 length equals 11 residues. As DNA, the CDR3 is TGTGCCAGCAGCCTTTATGGCAAGCAGTACTTC. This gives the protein CASSLYGKQYF.

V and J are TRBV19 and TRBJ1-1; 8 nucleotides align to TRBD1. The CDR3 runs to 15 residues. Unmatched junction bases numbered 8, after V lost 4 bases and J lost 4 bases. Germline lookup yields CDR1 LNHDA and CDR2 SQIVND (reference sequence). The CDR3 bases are TGTGCCAGTAGTAGGGCAGGGGGCGCGGGCACTGAAGCTTTCTTT. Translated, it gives CASSRAGGAGTEAFF.

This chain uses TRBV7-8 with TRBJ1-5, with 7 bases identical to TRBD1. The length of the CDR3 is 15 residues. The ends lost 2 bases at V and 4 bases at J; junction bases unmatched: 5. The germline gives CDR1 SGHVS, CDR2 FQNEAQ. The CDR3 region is CASSLRTGLNQPQHF. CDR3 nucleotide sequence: TGTGCCAGCAGCTTACGGACAGGTTTAAATCAGCCCCAGCATTTT.

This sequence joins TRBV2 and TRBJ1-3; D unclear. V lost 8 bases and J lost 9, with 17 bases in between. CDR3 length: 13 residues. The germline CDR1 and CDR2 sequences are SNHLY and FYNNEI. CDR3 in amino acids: CASSPGEGGTIYF. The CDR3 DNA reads TGTGCCAGCTCTCCCGGGGAGGGAGGCACCATATATTTT.

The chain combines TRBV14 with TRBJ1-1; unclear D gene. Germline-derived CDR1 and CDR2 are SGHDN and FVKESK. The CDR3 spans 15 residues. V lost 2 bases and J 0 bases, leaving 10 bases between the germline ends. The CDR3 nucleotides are TGTGCCAGCAGCCAATCAACGCGCATGAACACTGAAGCTTTCTTT. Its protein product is CASSQSTRMNTEAFF.

The CDR3 loop reads CASSQSGVRGGWNYGYTF. The DNA for the CDR3 is TGTGCCAGCAGCCAATCGGGGGTGAGAGGGGGCTGGAACTATGGCTACACCTTC. V usage is TRBV16 and J usage is TRBJ1-2, with TRBD1 identical over 7 bases. V dropped 0 bases and J dropped 2; count of bases not matched to a gene: 12. The CDR3 has 18 amino acids. The germline V gene has CDR1 KGHSY and CDR2 FQNENV.

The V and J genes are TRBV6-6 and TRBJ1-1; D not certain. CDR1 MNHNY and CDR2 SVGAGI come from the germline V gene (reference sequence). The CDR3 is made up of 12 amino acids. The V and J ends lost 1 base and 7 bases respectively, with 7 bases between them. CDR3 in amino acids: CASSYFEVEAFF. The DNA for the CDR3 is TGTGCCAGCAGTTACTTTGAGGTTGAAGCTTTCTTT.

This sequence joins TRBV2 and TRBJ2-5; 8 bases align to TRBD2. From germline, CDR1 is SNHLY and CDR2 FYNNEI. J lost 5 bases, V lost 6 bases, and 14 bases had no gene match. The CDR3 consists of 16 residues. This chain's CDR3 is CASRRRGAGVGETQYF. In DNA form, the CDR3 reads TGTGCCAGCAGGCGGCGGGGAGCGGGAGTCGGGGAGACCCAGTACTTC.

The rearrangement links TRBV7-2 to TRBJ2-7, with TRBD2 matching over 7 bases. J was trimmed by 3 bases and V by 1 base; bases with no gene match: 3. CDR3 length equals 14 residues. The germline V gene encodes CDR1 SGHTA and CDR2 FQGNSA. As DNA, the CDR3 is TGTGCCAGCAGCTTAGGCGGGAGTGTCTACGAGCAGTACTTC. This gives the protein CASSLGGSVYEQYF.

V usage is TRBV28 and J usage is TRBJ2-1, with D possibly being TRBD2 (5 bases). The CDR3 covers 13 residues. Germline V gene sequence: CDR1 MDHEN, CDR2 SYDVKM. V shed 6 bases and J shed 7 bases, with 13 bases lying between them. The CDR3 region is CASSERIANEQFF. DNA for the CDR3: TGTGCCAGCAGCGAAAGGATAGCGAATGAGCAGTTCTTC.

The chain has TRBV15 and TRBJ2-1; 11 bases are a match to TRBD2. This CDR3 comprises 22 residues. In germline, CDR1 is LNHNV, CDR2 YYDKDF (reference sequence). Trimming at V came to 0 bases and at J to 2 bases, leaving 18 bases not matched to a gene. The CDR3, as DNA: TGTGCCACCAGCAGAGATCGGGCAGGGACCCCCACTAGCGGGAGCGCCTACAATGAGCAGTTCTTC. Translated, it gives CATSRDRAGTPTSGSAYNEQFF.